This TCR beta chain emerged from a study of T-cell memory formation after mild COVID-19. At the level of the study: Largely donor-specific sequence clusters came from two donors.

Study findings and constraints: A balance of CD4 and CD8 characterized clones contracting day 15 to 85, whereas later expanders leaned CD4+.

Constant-segment primers and 5'RACE yielded cDNA libraries for TCR alpha and TCR beta, each carrying sample barcodes and UMIs. TCRdb passed the 5' RACE reads through MiXCR, listing each CDR3 protein once. Here the sample spans approximately 50,000 distinct CDR3 sequences, roughly 12% being singletons. The germline gives CDR1 SGHDT, CDR2 YYEEEE. The CDR3 has 18 amino acids. This clonotype was detected once. Its target is unknown. The junction and the germline gene differ at one end; a read error may be behind it. This clonotype was sampled from a man aged 18 to 30 who had mild COVID-19 (a few samples of this study predate the infection). Cell type and time point are not known. The sequenced sample consisted of PBMCs or a T cell subset sorted from them (not recorded which). The chain carries TRBV5-6 and TRBJ1-5, with D tentatively TRBD1 (6 bases). The CDR3 loop reads CASSLGGGLFGSNQPQHF. The CDR3, as DNA: TGTGCCAGCAGTTTGGGTGGGGGCTTATTCGGAAGCAATCAGCCCCAGCATTTT.